What follows describes a single T cell receptor (beta chain). This same CDR3 is encoded by further DNA sequences in the sample. Recruited during active infection, patients (from Seattle) were subsequently followed longitudinally. Sequencing was performed with immunoSEQ multiplex PCR; in TCRdb, only in-frame clones are kept and a portion is missing. The table records roughly 350,000 clones, more than 70% of them present only once. This record comes from a study of blood T cell repertoires in COVID-19. The overall study: Samples taken during acute and convalescent COVID-19 were collected in the United States, Italy and Spain. Sources were T cells, B-cell-depleted T cells, or PBMCs; the material itself was cDNA or gDNA.

The CDR3 contains 14 residues. V lost 3 bases and J lost 2; bases outside the gene matches: 2. From germline, CDR1 is SGHRS and CDR2 YFSETQ. The chain has TRBV5-1 and TRBJ1-1; TRBD1 aligns across 9 bases. The specimen sequenced was peripheral blood. The TCR was taken from a woman aged 25 to 39 with COVID-19, enrolled during active disease. The CDR3 sequence: CASSSDRGNTEAFF. DNA for the CDR3: TGCGCCAGCAGCTCGGACAGGGGTAACACTGAAGCTTTCTTT.